Sequencing of this TCR beta chain was carried out in a study of cytomegalovirus exposure and HLA in healthy donors. Both 60 Vbeta primers and 13 Jbeta primers went into the PCR. The table came from immunoSEQ multiplex PCR; TCRdb's copy has only in-frame clones and leaves some out. Among fewer than 90,000 clones listed, roughly 80% were seen once. Trimming removed 4 bases from V and 1 base from J, with 10 bases in between. Germline lookup yields CDR1 ENHRY and CDR2 SYGVKD. The CDR3 is 14 residues long. Broader study findings: TCR beta chain V- and J-gene trimming was linked, in a later analysis, to a missense variant in DCLRE1C.

A word on this clone: Its target is not known.

The chain employs TRBV10-3 and TRBJ1-1; D is unresolved. Input material: PBMCs. The receptor was isolated from a man aged 25 to 45 in good health and CMV-seropositive. The CDR3 protein is CAISGGGSNTEAFF. The CDR3 DNA sequence: TGTGCCATCAGTGGTGGCGGATCGAACACTGAAGCTTTCTTT.